The 22 T cell receptor beta chains below were found in one sample sequenced in a study of T cell responses to AZD1222 COVID-19 vaccine. The repertoire was sequenced with immunoSEQ multiplex PCR; TCRdb's copy has only in-frame clones and lacks some. Here the sample spans roughly 150,000 clones, about 92% being singletons. This sample comprised peripheral blood, obtained 28 days after the second AZD1222 dose. These receptors were collected from an adult who received the AZD1222 COVID-19 vaccine.

The J gene is TRBJ2-6, the V gene TRBV19, with TRBD1 matching 7 bases. Germline assignment: CDR1 LNHDA and CDR2 SQIVND (reference sequence). The trim removed 5 bases at V and 0 bases at J, leaving 4 bases unmatched. CDR3 length equals 16 residues. The CDR3 nucleotides are TGTGCCAGTAGTGAGTACAGGGGCTCTGGGGCCAACGTCCTGACTTTC. Translated: CASSEYRGSGANVLTF.

This chain connects TRBV3-1 (or the pseudogene TRBV3-2) to TRBJ2-3; D call uncertain. From germline, CDR1 is LGHDT and CDR2 YNNKEL (reference sequence). The CDR3 extends over 14 amino acids. Trimming took off 0 bases at V and 1 base at J, with 5 bases between the two ends. Here the CDR3 DNA reads TGTGCCAGCAGCCAAGAAGGAGGCACAGATACGCAGTATTTT. Its translation: CASSQEGGTDTQYF.

V usage is TRBV4-3 and J usage is TRBJ2-1; 7 bases map to TRBD2. The CDR3 runs 15 residues. Germline values: CDR1 LGHNA, CDR2 YSLEER. The junction had 10 bases not matched to a gene; V was cut back by 4 bases and J by 7 bases. CDR3 sequence reads: CASSPYAGRVNEQFF. As DNA, the CDR3 is TGCGCCAGCAGCCCCTATGCGGGGAGGGTTAATGAGCAGTTCTTC.

V and J are TRBV29-1 and TRBJ1-2; D might be TRBD1 (5 bases). The ends were cut back, 4 bases at V and 8 bases at J, with 11 bases in the middle. CDR3 size: 11 residues. From germline, CDR1 is SQVTM and CDR2 ANQGSEA. CDR3 bases: TGCAGCGTTGCGGGGGAAGGAGGCTACACCTTC. Encoded protein: CSVAGEGGYTF.

V gene TRBV28 combines with J gene TRBJ1-5; TRBD1 might be the D (5 bases). The CDR3 runs to 15 residues. Germline CDR1 is MDHEN and CDR2 is SYDVKM. The V gene lost 7 bases and the J gene lost 3 bases, with 16 bases spanning the gap. CDR3 sequence: CASTSWGRFNQPQHF. DNA of the CDR3: TGTGCCAGCACCTCCTGGGGCCGATTCAATCAGCCCCAGCATTTT.

V usage is TRBV11-3 and J usage is TRBJ2-1, with TRBD2 identical over 8 bases. The CDR3 runs to 15 residues. With V trimmed by 2 bases and J by 5 bases, 5 bases remained unmatched. Germline values: CDR1 SGHNT, CDR2 YENEEA. The CDR3 region is CASSLRLANHNEQFF. The CDR3 DNA reads as TGTGCCAGCAGCTTAAGACTAGCGAACCACAATGAGCAGTTCTTC.

The chain recombines TRBV2 with TRBJ2-3; 13 positions agree with TRBD2. Per the germline V gene, CDR1 is SNHLY and CDR2 is FYNNEI. The CDR3 is 15 residues long. V was clipped by 6 bases and J by 2 bases; unmatched bases: 2. In DNA form, the CDR3 reads TGTGCCAGCAGGGGGACTAGCGGGAACACAGATACGCAGTATTTT. Encoded protein: CASRGTSGNTDTQYF.

This sequence joins TRBV19 and TRBJ1-5; 8 positions match TRBD1. CDR1 is LNHDA and CDR2 is SQIVND in the germline V gene (reference sequence). This CDR3 contains 14 residues. J was trimmed by 4 bases and V by 4 bases; bases with no gene match: 3. This chain's CDR3 is CASSRDRWNQPQHF. CDR3 DNA sequence: TGTGCCAGTAGTAGGGACAGGTGGAATCAGCCCCAGCATTTT.

The V and J genes are TRBV19 and TRBJ2-2; the D call may be TRBD1 or TRBD2 (5 bases each). Looked up from germline, CDR1 is LNHDA and CDR2 is SQIVND (reference sequence). The V and J ends lost 2 bases and 1 base respectively, with 11 bases between them. This CDR3 contains 16 residues. Here the CDR3 reads CASSILGTGNTGELFF. In DNA, the CDR3 is TGTGCCAGTAGTATATTGGGGACGGGGAACACCGGGGAGCTGTTTTTT.

V and J are TRBV29-1 and TRBJ1-5; D is possibly TRBD1 (6 bases). V lost 7 bases and J lost 0, with 19 bases in between. CDR1 and CDR2 (germline): SQVTM, ANQGSEA. The CDR3 is 16 amino acids. The CDR3: CSAIQGSPLSNQPQHF. The CDR3 region has the DNA TGCAGCGCAATACAGGGAAGTCCTCTTAGCAATCAGCCCCAGCATTTT.

The CDR3 sequence is CASSTRQANNEQFF. In DNA, the CDR3 is TGTGCCAGCAGCACCCGACAGGCAAACAATGAGCAGTTCTTC. V usage is TRBV9 and J usage is TRBJ2-1; tentatively, D is TRBD1 (6 bases). The CDR3 sequence is 14 residues long. The V and J ends lost 4 bases and 5 bases respectively, with 13 bases between them. Germline assignment: CDR1 SGDLS and CDR2 YYNGEE.

The chain carries TRBV5-1 and TRBJ1-2; 8 bases match TRBD1. Germline assignment: CDR1 SGHRS and CDR2 YFSETQ. V shed 4 bases, J shed 2 bases, and the junction held 10 bases outside the gene matches. This CDR3 region has 16 residues. CDR3 residues: CASSLVTGQANYGYTF. CDR3 in DNA: TGCGCCAGCAGCCTCGTTACGGGACAGGCCAACTATGGCTACACCTTC.

The gene calls are TRBV5-1 and TRBJ1-1, with D possibly being TRBD1 (6 bases). Looked up from germline, CDR1 is SGHRS and CDR2 is YFSETQ. This CDR3 comprises 13 residues. With 6 bases removed from V and 1 base from J, the gap between germline ends came to 10 bases. CDR3 coding DNA: TGCGCCAGCAAGCTACAGGGGAACACTGAAGCTTTCTTT. It translates to CASKLQGNTEAFF.

The chain employs TRBV7-6 and TRBJ2-7, with D perhaps being TRBD1 or TRBD2 (5 bases each). Trimming shortened V by 4 bases and J by 6 bases, and 28 bases separated the two germline ends. This CDR3 spans 18 amino acids. Germline-derived CDR1 and CDR2 are SGHVS and FNYEAQ. CDR3 nucleotide sequence: TGTGCCAGCAGCTCCGAAGCTCTAGTTCCGGGACGTAGGGGCGAGCAGTACTTC. Translation: CASSSEALVPGRRGEQYF.

V usage is TRBV10-3 and J usage is TRBJ1-5; the D gene is possibly TRBD1 (5 bases). There are 15 residues in the CDR3. Looked up from germline, CDR1 is ENHRY and CDR2 is SYGVKD. The V gene lost 6 bases and the J gene lost 6 bases, with 18 bases spanning the gap. Here the CDR3 DNA reads TGTGCCATCAGGGAGGACACCACCTCCTTTCAGCCCCAGCATTTT. It translates to CAIREDTTSFQPQHF.

The chain links TRBV5-6 to TRBJ1-5, with D hard to call. The V gene lost 2 bases and the J gene lost 7 bases, with 13 bases spanning the gap. The CDR3 contains 14 residues. Germline V gives CDR1 SGHDT, CDR2 YYEEEE. This CDR3 is CASSLKPSGQPQHF. CDR3 nucleotide sequence: TGTGCCAGCAGCTTAAAACCAAGTGGGCAGCCCCAGCATTTT. The whole variable domain, filled in from reference TRBV5-6 and TRBJ1-5, reads DAGVTQSPTHLIKTRGQQVTLRCSPKSGHDTVSWYQQALGQGPQFIFQYYEEEERQRGNFPDRFSGHQFPNYSSELNVNALLLGDSALYLCASSLKPSGQPQHFGDGTRLSIL.

The rearrangement joins TRBV5-1 to TRBJ1-5, with a possible D match to TRBD1 (5 bases). V lost 3 bases and J lost 0, with 10 bases in between. The CDR3 is made up of 15 amino acids. CDR1 is SGHRS and CDR2 is YFSETQ in the germline V gene. The chain's CDR3 is CASSSSGASNQPQHF. For the CDR3, the DNA is TGCGCCAGCAGCTCGTCCGGGGCTAGCAATCAGCCCCAGCATTTT.

The rearrangement links TRBV6-2 or TRBV6-3 to TRBJ2-3; D assignment may be TRBD1 or TRBD2 (5 bases each). Looked up from germline, CDR1 is MNHEY and CDR2 is SVGEGT. The CDR3 is 14 residues long. V lost 4 bases and J 5 bases, leaving 13 bases between the germline ends. CDR3 amino acids: CASSWGTGLDTQYF. CDR3 nucleotide sequence: TGTGCCAGCAGTTGGGGGACGGGATTAGATACGCAGTATTTT.

The chain couples TRBV5-8 to TRBJ2-2; TRBD2 matches 12 bases. Trimming removed 0 bases from V and 4 bases from J; junction bases left unmatched: 7. The CDR3 has 18 amino acids. Germline CDR1 SGHTS, CDR2 YDEGEE. DNA for the CDR3: TGTGCCAGCAGCTTGGTAGTACTAGCGGGAGGATCCACCGGGGAGCTGTTTTTT. Its protein product is CASSLVVLAGGSTGELFF.

The J gene is TRBJ1-2, the V gene TRBV27; TRBD1 aligns across 8 bases. Germline CDR1 is MNHEY and CDR2 is SMNVEV (reference sequence). This CDR3 has 18 amino acids. The junction had 14 bases not matched to a gene; V was cut back by 5 bases and J by 0 bases. The CDR3 DNA reads TGTGCCAGCAGTCCCTGGACAGGGAACCACCGCTCTAACTATGGCTACACCTTC. Translation: CASSPWTGNHRSNYGYTF.

V and J are TRBV25-1 and TRBJ1-5, with a possible D match to TRBD1 (5 bases). The CDR3 is made up of 12 amino acids. Germline CDR1 is MGHDK and CDR2 is SYGVNS. V was clipped by 5 bases and J by 9 bases, with 11 bases between them. The CDR3 is CASSPYGGPQHF. For the CDR3, the DNA is TGTGCCAGCAGTCCGTACGGGGGGCCCCAGCATTTT.

The genes are TRBV18 and TRBJ2-5; 9 bases map to TRBD2. Per the germline V gene, CDR1 is KGHSH and CDR2 is LQKENI. Trimming removed 4 bases from V and 1 base from J; junction bases left unmatched: 7. The CDR3 loop spans 16 amino acids. The DNA of the CDR3 is TGTGCCAGCTCACGGGTTGGCGGGAGGGCCCAAGAGACCCAGTACTTC. Protein sequence: CASSRVGGRAQETQYF.